This TCR beta chain originates from a study of T-cell memory formation after mild COVID-19. Study-wide context: Clusters were largely donor specific.

TCR alpha and TCR beta cDNA libraries carrying sample barcodes and UMIs came from 5'RACE with constant-segment primers. MiXCR, run by TCRdb on the 5' RACE reads, gives a single entry per CDR3 protein. The data show over 300,000 distinct CDR3 sequences, with around 20% seen just once and roughly 21% held by the top ten. The V end was cut by 1 base, the J end by 3 bases, with 6 bases between. Germline assignment: CDR1 LGHNA and CDR2 YNFKEQ. The CDR3 sequence is 13 residues long. Sequenced sample: PBMCs or a T cell subset sorted from them (not recorded which). The V and J genes are TRBV4-2 and TRBJ1-2; D is undetermined. The TCR comes from a man between 18 and 35 years old who had mild COVID-19 (a few samples of this study predate the infection). Cell type and time point are not known. Here the CDR3 reads CASSQAVDYGYTF. For the CDR3, the DNA is TGTGCCAGCAGCCAAGCTGTGGACTATGGCTACACCTTC.